This T cell receptor beta chain was recovered during a study of CD8+ T cells in alopecia areata. As for the study in general: Treated patients swallowed 5 to 10 mg of oral tofacitinib twice daily.

Treatment: oral pan-JAK inhibitor, 5-10 mg twice daily. Obtained from alopecia areata patients were lesional scalp punch biopsies along with peripheral blood. This CDR3 contains 15 residues. Per germline, CDR1 MGHDK and CDR2 SYGVNS. Trimming took 6 bases from V and 10 from J; bases not matched to a gene: 10. The authors extracted RNA and reverse transcribed it into cDNA as the sequencing template. The assay was immunoSEQ multiplex PCR, and TCRdb's table has in-frame clones only and misses some. The sample comprises 150,000 to 250,000 clones, about three fifths of which are singletons, and approximately 3.4% rests with the top ten.

V usage is TRBV25-1 and J usage is TRBJ2-1, with 12 bases lining up with TRBD2. The sample was CD4+ T cells sorted from blood, taken at week 4, from a patient treated with tofacitinib. The TCR comes from a human donor with alopecia areata. CDR3 residues: CASRLRTSGDEEQFF. The CDR3 region has the DNA TGTGCCAGCAGATTACGGACTAGCGGGGATGAGGAGCAGTTCTTC.